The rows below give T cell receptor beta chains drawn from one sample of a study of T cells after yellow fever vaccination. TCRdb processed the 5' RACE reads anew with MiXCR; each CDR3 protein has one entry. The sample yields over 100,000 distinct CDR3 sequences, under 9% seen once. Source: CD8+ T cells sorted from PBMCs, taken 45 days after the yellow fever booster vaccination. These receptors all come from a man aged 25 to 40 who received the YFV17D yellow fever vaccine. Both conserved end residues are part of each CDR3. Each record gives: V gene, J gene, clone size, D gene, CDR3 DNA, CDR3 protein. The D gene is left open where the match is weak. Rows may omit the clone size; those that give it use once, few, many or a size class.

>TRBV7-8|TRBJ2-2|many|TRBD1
TGTGCCAGCAGCTTACCCAGTCTAGGGGGCAAGAACACCGGGGAGCTGTTTTTT
CASSLPSLGGKNTGELFF
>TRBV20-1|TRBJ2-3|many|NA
TGCAGTGCTAGAGATGACCGAGTGCAACTCACAGATACGCAGTATTTT
CSARDDRVQLTDTQYF
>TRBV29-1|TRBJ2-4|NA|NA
TGCAGCGTTTTGTCGAACATTCAGTACTTC
CSVLSNIQYF
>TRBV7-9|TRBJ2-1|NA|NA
TGTGTCAGCAGCCCGCGGAGCGGACCTCCCTACAATGAGCAGTTCTTC
CVSSPRSGPPYNEQFF
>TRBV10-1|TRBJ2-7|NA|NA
TGCGCCAGCAGCGCGACTGGGTCCTACGAGCAGTACTTC
CASSATGSYEQYF
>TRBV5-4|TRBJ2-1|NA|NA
TGTGCCAGCAGCGTCCTAGGGGGACTTACCAATGAGCAGTTCTTC
CASSVLGGLTNEQFF
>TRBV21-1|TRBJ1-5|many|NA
TGTGCCAGCAGCAAAGGCCCAGGTGTCGGCAATCAGCCCCAGCATTTT
CASSKGPGVGNQPQHF
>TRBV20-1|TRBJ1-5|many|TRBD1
TGCAGTGCTACAAAAGACAGGGGATTGGGGCAGCCCCAGCATTTT
CSATKDRGLGQPQHF
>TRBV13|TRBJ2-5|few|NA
TGTGCCAGCAGCCTGGACAGCCAAGAGACCCAGTACTTC
CASSLDSQETQYF
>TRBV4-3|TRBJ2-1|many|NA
TGCGCCAGCAGCCAAGATGGGGGCGCGATAACCTACAATGAGCAGTTCTTC
CASSQDGGAITYNEQFF
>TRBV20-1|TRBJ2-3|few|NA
TGCAGTGCTAGAGACAGGGGCCGCGAATACCCCACAGATACGCAGTATTTT
CSARDRGREYPTDTQYF